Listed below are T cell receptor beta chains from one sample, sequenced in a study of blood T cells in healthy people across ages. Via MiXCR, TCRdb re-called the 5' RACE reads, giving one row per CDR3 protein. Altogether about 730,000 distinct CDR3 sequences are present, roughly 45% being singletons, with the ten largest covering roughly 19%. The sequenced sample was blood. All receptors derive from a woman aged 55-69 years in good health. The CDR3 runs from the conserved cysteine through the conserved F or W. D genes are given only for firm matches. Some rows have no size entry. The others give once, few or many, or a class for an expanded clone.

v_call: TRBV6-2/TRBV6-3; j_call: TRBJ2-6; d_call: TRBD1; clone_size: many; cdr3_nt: TGTGCCAGCAGCCAAACAGGGGCAGGGGCCAACGTCCTGACTTTC; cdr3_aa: CASSQTGAGANVLTF
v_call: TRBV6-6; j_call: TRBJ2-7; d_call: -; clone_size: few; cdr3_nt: TGTGCCAGCAGTTACCCCTCTAGAGAGGGGAAGGGCGAGCAGTACTTC; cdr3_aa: CASSYPSREGKGEQYF
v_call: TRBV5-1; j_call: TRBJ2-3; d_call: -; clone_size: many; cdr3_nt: TGCGCCAGCAGCTTGGATCCGGGGAGCACAGATACGCAGTATTTT; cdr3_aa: CASSLDPGSTDTQYF
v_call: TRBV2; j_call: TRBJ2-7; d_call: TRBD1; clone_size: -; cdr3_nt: TGTGCCAGCAGTATAGGACAGGGAAGGGGCTACGAGCAGTACTTC; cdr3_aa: CASSIGQGRGYEQYF
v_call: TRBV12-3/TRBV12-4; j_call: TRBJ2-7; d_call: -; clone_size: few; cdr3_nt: TGTGCCAGCAGTTTAGGGGCCCAGGCCAACCACGAGCAGTACTTC; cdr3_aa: CASSLGAQANHEQYF
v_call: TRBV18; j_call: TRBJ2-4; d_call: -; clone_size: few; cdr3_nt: TGTGCCAGCTCACCGGAGGGCAAAAACATTCAGTACTTC; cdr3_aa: CASSPEGKNIQYF
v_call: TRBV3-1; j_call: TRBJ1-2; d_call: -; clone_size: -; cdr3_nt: TGTGCCAGCAGCCAAGATTGGATCCGGTATGGCTACACCTTC; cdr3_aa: CASSQDWIRYGYTF
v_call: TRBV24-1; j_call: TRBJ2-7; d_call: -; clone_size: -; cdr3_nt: TGTGCCACCAGTGACGCTTCCCCTGGGGGGCAGTACTTC; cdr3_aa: CATSDASPGGQYF
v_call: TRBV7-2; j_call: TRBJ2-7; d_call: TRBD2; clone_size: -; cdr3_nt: TGTGCCAGCAGCTTAGTGGGCGGGAGGAACATCGACGAGCAGTACTTC; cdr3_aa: CASSLVGGRNIDEQYF
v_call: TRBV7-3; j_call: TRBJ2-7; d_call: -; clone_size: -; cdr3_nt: TGTGCCAGCAGCTTAAGTTCAGGCGAGCAGTACTTC; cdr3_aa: CASSLSSGEQYF
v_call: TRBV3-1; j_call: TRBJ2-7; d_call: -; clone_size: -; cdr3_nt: TGTGCCAGCAGCCAAGAGGGACCAACCTACGAGCAGTACTTC; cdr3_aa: CASSQEGPTYEQYF
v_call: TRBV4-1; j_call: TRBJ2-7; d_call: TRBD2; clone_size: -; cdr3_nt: TGCGCCAGCAGCCAAGAAGTAGGCCGGGAGGGCCTCTACGAGCAGTACTTC; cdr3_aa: CASSQEVGREGLYEQYF
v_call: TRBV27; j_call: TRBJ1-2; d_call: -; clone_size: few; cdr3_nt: TGTGCCAGCGCGACGGGAGTCCATGGCTACACCTTC; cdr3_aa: CASATGVHGYTF
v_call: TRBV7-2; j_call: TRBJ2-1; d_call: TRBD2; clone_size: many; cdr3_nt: TGTGCCACCGGTCAACTAGCGGGAAGGGCGTTCTTC; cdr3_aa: CATGQLAGRAFF
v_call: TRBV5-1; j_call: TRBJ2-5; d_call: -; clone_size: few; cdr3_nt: TGCGCCAGCAGCTTGGCTGTCCAGGGAATAGGGGAGACCCAGTACTTC; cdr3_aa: CASSLAVQGIGETQYF
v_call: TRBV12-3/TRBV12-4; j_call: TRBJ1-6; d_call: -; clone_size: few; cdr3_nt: TGTGCCAGCAGTTTGGGCAGTGCGAATTCACCCCTCCACTTT; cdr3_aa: CASSLGSANSPLHF
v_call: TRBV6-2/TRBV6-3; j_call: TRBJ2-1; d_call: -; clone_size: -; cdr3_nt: TGTGCCAGCAGTTATCTCGGGGGCGACACCTACAATGAGCAGTTCTTC; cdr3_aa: CASSYLGGDTYNEQFF
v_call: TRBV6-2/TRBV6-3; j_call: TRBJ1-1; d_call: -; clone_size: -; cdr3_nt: TGTGCCAGCACCCATAGTCGTGTGGTCACTGAAGCTTTCTTT; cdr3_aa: CASTHSRVVTEAFF
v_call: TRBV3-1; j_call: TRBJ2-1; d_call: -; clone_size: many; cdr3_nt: TGTGCCAGCAGCCAAGTATCAGTCCGGCAGTTCTTC; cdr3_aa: CASSQVSVRQFF
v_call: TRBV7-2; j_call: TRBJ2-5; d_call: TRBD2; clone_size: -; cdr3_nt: TGTGCCAGCAGCCTTGGACTAGCGGGGGGGCGTGGTGAGCAGTACTTC; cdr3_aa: CASSLGLAGGRGEQYF
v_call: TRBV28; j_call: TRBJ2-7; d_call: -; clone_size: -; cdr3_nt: TGTGCCACCTCGACCGACACCCGGGTGGACGAGCAGTACTTC; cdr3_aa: CATSTDTRVDEQYF
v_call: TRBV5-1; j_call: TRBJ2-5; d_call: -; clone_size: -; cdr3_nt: TGCGCCAGCAGCTTCGGGCAGGTACCTGGGACCCAGTACTTC; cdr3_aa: CASSFGQVPGTQYF
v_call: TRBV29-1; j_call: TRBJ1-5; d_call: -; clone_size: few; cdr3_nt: TGCAGCGTCACAGGGAGCAATCAGCCCCAGCATTTT; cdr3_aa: CSVTGSNQPQHF
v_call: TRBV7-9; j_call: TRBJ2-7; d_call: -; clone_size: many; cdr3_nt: TGTGCCAGCAGCTTAGGGACAGCTTCCTACGAGCAGTACTTC; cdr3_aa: CASSLGTASYEQYF
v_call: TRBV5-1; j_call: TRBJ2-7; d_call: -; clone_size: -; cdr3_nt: TGCGCCAGCACACCTACTACTTCAGGTGGCTACGAGCAGTACTTC; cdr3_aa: CASTPTTSGGYEQYF
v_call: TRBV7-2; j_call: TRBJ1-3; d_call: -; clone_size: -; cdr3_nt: TGTGCCAGCAGCTTAGCAGGGGGATCTGGAAACACCATATATTTT; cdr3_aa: CASSLAGGSGNTIYF
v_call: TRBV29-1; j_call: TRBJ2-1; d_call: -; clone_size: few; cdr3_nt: TGCAGCGTTGGCCTCGGAGGCAATGAGCAGTTCTTC; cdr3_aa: CSVGLGGNEQFF
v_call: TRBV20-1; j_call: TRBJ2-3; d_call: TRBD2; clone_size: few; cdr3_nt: TGCAGTGCTAGAGGGACTAGCGGGGCACACAGATGGGGGCAGTATTTT; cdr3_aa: CSARGTSGAHRWGQYF
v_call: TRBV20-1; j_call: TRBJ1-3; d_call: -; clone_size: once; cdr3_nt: TGCAGTGCTAGAGGAGCAGGGTCATCCTCTGGAAACACCATATATTTT; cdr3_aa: CSARGAGSSSGNTIYF
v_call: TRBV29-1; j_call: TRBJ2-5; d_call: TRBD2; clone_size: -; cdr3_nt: TGCAGCGTTGACGACTCAACTAGCGGGAATTACAATGAGCAGTACTTC; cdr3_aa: CSVDDSTSGNYNEQYF
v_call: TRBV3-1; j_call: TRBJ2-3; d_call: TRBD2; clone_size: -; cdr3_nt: TGTGCCAGCAGCCGAACGACTAGCGGGGGGGGAGATACGCAGTATTTT; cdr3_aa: CASSRTTSGGGDTQYF
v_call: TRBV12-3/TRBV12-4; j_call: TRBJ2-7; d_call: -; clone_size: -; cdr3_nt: TGTGCCAGCAGTGTAGGGGCCCCCTACGAGCAGTACTTC; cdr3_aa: CASSVGAPYEQYF
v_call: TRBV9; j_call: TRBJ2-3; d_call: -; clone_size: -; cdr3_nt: TGTGCCAGCAGCGTAGAAATAAGGGCAGATACGCAGTATTTT; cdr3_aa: CASSVEIRADTQYF
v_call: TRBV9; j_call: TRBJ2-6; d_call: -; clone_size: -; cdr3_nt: TGTGCCTGCAGCGTAGAGGAAGGTCTTGGGGCCAACGTCCTGACTTTC; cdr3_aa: CACSVEEGLGANVLTF
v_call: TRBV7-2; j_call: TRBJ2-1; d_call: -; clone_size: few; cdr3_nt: TGTGCCAGCAGCTTATATAGGAGCTCCTACAATGAGCAGTTCTTC; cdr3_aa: CASSLYRSSYNEQFF
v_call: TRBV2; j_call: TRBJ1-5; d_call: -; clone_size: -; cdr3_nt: TGTGCCAGCAGTGAAGGGGGGGCAGGGCAGCCCCAGCATTTT; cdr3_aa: CASSEGGAGQPQHF
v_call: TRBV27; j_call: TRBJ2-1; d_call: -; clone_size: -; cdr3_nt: TGTGCCAGCAGTTTCTCCCCGGGACTTCCTAATGAGCAGTTCTTC; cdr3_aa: CASSFSPGLPNEQFF
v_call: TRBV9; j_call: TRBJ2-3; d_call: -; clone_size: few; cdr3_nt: TGTGCCAGCAGCGTAGCTGACAGCCTCCCGACAGATACGCAGTATTTT; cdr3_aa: CASSVADSLPTDTQYF
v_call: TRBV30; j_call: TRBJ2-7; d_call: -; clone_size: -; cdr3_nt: TGTGCCTGGAGAGGACAGTTGCCCTACGAGCAGTACTTC; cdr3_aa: CAWRGQLPYEQYF
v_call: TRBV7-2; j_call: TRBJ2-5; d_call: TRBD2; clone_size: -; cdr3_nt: TGTGCCAGCAGCTTAGGGCCAGCGGGAAGGGGGACCCAGTACTTC; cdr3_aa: CASSLGPAGRGTQYF
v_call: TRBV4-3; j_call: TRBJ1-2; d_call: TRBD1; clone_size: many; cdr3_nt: TGCGCCAGCAGCCAAGGAACAGGGGCATTTGGCTATGGCTACACCTTC; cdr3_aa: CASSQGTGAFGYGYTF
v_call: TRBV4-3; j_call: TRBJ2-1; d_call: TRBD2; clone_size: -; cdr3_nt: TGCGCCAGCAGCCTTCATGCGGGAGGGCCGAATGAGCAGTTCTTC; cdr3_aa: CASSLHAGGPNEQFF
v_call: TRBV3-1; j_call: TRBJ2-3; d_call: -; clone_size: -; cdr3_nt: TGTGCCAGCAGCCAAGGGGGCTTCGGGAGAACAGATACGCAGTATTTT; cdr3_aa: CASSQGGFGRTDTQYF
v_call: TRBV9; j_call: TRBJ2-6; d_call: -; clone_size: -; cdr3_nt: TGTGCCAGCAGCGTAGGTCTTACAGGGGGGGGCTCTGGGGCCAACGTCCTGACTTTC; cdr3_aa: CASSVGLTGGGSGANVLTF
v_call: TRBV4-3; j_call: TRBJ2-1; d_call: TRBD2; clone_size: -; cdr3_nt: TGCGCCAGCAGCCAGGAGGGGACTAGCAGATACAATGAGCAGTTCTTC; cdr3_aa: CASSQEGTSRYNEQFF
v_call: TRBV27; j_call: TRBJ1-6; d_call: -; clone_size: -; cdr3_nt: TGTGCCAACGCCCGGGACAAGAATTCACCCCTCCACTTT; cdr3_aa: CANARDKNSPLHF
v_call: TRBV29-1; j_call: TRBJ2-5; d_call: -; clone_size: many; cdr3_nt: TGCAGCGTCCATCCGGACAGTGGGCAACAAGAGACCCAGTACTTC; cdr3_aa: CSVHPDSGQQETQYF
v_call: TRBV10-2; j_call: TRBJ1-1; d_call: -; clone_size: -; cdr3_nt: TGCGCCAGCAGTCCCGTTGAGGGAGGGAACACTGAAGCTTTCTTT; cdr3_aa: CASSPVEGGNTEAFF
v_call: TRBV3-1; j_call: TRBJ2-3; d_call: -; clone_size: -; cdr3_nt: TGTGCCAGCAGCCAAGGTGTGGGACTTAGCACAGATACGCAGTATTTT; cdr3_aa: CASSQGVGLSTDTQYF
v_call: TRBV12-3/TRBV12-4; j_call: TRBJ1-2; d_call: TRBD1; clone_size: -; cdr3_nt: TGTGCCAGCAGTTGGGACAGGTTCTATGGCTACACCTTC; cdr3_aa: CASSWDRFYGYTF
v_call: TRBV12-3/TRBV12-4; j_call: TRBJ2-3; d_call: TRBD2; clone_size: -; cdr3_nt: TGTGCCAGCAGTCCAGGACTAGCGGACACTAGCACAGATACGCAGTATTTT; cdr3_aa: CASSPGLADTSTDTQYF
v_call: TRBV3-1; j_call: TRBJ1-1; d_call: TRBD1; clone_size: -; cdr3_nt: TGTGCCAGCAGCCAAGGGACAGGGTTTGGTGAAGCTTTCTTT; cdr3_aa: CASSQGTGFGEAFF
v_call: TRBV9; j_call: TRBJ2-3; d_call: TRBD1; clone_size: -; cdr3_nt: TGTGCCAGCAGCGCCGGACAGGGGGGAGATACGCAGTATTTT; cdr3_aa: CASSAGQGGDTQYF
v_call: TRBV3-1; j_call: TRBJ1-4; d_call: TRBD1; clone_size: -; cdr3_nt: TGTGCCAGCAGCCCCATGACAGGGGCCGAAAAACTGTTTTTT; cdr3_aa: CASSPMTGAEKLFF
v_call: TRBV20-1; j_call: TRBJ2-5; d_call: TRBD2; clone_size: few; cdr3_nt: TGCAGTGCGGTAACTTTGACTAGCGAGAAGACCCAGTACTTC; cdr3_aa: CSAVTLTSEKTQYF
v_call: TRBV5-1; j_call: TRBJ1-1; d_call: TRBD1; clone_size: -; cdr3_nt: TGCGCCAGCAGCATAGGGGACAGGGAGACGAACACTGAAGCTTTCTTT; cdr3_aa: CASSIGDRETNTEAFF
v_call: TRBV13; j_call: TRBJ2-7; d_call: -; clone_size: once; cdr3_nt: TGTGCCAGCAGCTTATCCAACAGGCCGCCATCCTACGAGCAGTACTTC; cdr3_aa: CASSLSNRPPSYEQYF
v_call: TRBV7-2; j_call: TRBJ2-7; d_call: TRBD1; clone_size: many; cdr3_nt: TGTGCCAGCAGCTACAAGACAGGGTGGGCCTACGAGCAGTACTTC; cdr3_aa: CASSYKTGWAYEQYF
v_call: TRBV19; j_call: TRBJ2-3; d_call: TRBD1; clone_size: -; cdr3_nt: TGTGCCAGTAGTAGAACTGCTGGGACAGATACTCTCACAGATACGCAGTATTTT; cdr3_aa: CASSRTAGTDTLTDTQYF
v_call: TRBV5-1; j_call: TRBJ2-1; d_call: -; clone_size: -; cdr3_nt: TGCGCCAGCAGCTACGAGGCGAACGACTACAATGAGCAGTTCTTC; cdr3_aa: CASSYEANDYNEQFF